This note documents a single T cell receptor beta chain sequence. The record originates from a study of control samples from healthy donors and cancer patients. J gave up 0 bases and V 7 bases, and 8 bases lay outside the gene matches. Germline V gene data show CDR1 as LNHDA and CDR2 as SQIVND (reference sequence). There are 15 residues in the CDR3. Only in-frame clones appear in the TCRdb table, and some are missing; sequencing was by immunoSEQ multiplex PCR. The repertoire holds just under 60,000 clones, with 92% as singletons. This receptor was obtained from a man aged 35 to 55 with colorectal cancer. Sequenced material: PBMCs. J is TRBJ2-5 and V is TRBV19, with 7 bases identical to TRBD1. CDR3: CASKGRGTYQETQYF. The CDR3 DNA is TGTGCCAGTAAGGGCAGGGGGACGTACCAAGAGACCCAGTACTTC. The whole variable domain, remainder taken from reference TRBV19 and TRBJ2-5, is DGGITQSPKYLFRKEGQNVTLSCEQNLNHDAMYWYRQDPGQGLRLIYYSQIVNDFQKGDIAEGYSVSREKKESFPLTVTSAQKNPTAFYLCASKGRGTYQETQYFGPGTRLLVL.